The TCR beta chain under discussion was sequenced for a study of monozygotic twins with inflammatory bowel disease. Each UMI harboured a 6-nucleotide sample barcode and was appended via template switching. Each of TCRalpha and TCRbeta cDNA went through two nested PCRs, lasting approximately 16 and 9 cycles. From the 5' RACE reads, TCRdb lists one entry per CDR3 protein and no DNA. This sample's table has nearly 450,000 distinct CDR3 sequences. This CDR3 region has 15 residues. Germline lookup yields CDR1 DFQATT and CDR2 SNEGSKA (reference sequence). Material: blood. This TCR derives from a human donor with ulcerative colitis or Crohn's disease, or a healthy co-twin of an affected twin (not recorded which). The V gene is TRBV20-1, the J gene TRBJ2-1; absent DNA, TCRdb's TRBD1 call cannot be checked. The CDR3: CSARERTGRVDEQFF.